The clone carrying this T cell receptor (beta chain) was seen many times. Its antigen is unknown. From germline, CDR1 is ENHRY and CDR2 SYGVKD. V lost 5 bases and J lost 3; bases outside the gene matches: 6. The CDR3 contains 14 residues. The data originate from a study of read filtering for tumor transcriptome and immune sequencing. Findings and caveats of the study: Even smaller IR-seq throughput identified most shared clonotypes.

From around 440 ng of RNA, a library with molecular barcoded alpha/delta and beta/gamma adaptors was made. Via MiXCR, TCRdb re-called the reads, giving one row per CDR3 protein. The sample lists over 55,000 distinct CDR3 sequences, about 14% seen once, with over 40% in the top ten. The source of this sequence is a donor at least 40 years old with multiple myeloma. Material: a population of CD138-negative cells sorted from bone marrow. This sequence joins TRBV10-3 and TRBJ1-2, with 7 bases that match TRBD1. CDR3 in amino acids: CAISPTQGYYGYTF. DNA for the CDR3: TGTGCCATCAGTCCGACACAGGGGTACTATGGCTACACCTTC.